Listed below are T cell receptor beta chains from one sample, sequenced in a study of radiation and T cells in renal cell carcinoma. Here immunoSEQ multiplex PCR was the method, and the copy in TCRdb shows in-frame clones only, minus some. The sample shows roughly 92,000 clones, roughly 82% of them seen only once. The specimen was blood, collected from a patient whose treatment included radiotherapy and nephrectomy. The receptors originated from a man in his 60s with renal cell carcinoma. Both conserved end residues are part of each CDR3. The D gene is left open where the match is weak. A row's size may be missing; if present it is once, few, many or a size class.

CDR3aa: CASSMQGAGTEAFF
CDR3nt: TGTGCCAGTAGTATGCAGGGGGCGGGCACTGAAGCTTTCTTT
abundance: -
v_gene: TRBV19
d_gene: TRBD1
j_gene: TRBJ1-1

CDR3aa: CASSLVAGGRTDTQYF
CDR3nt: TGCGCCAGCAGCTTGGTAGCGGGAGGTCGCACAGATACGCAGTATTTT
abundance: -
v_gene: TRBV5-1
d_gene: TRBD2
j_gene: TRBJ2-3

CDR3aa: CASSLGQGSNQPQHF
CDR3nt: TGTGCCAGCAGCTTAGGACAGGGTAGCAATCAGCCCCAGCATTTT
abundance: -
v_gene: TRBV7-6
d_gene: TRBD1
j_gene: TRBJ1-5

CDR3aa: CASSLVQGDRSQETQYF
CDR3nt: TGTGCCAGCAGCTTGGTCCAGGGGGACAGGAGCCAAGAGACCCAGTACTTC
abundance: -
v_gene: TRBV5-8
d_gene: TRBD1
j_gene: TRBJ2-5

CDR3aa: CASSLVGGVGVTGELFF
CDR3nt: TGTGCCAGCAGCCTAGTGGGTGGGGTCGGGGTCACCGGGGAGCTGTTTTTT
abundance: -
v_gene: TRBV7-2
d_gene: -
j_gene: TRBJ2-2

CDR3aa: CASSYFQGQGYEQYF
CDR3nt: TGTGCCAGCAGTTACTTTCAAGGTCAGGGCTACGAGCAGTACTTC
abundance: -
v_gene: TRBV6-5
d_gene: -
j_gene: TRBJ2-7

CDR3aa: CASSLGGPLIEAFF
CDR3nt: TGTGCCAGCAGCTTAGGGGGACCGTTAATAGAAGCTTTCTTT
abundance: -
v_gene: TRBV7-2
d_gene: -
j_gene: TRBJ1-1

CDR3aa: CASSLQGRLTDTQYF
CDR3nt: TGTGCCAGCAGCTTACAGGGGAGACTCACAGATACGCAGTATTTT
abundance: once
v_gene: TRBV7-2
d_gene: -
j_gene: TRBJ2-3

CDR3aa: CASSLLGRNSNQPQHF
CDR3nt: TGTGCCAGCAGCTTACTGGGCCGTAACAGCAATCAGCCCCAGCATTTT
abundance: -
v_gene: TRBV7-8
d_gene: -
j_gene: TRBJ1-5

CDR3aa: CASSPHREGHEQFF
CDR3nt: TGTGCCAGCAGTCCGCACCGGGAGGGCCATGAGCAGTTCTTC
abundance: -
v_gene: TRBV27
d_gene: TRBD2
j_gene: TRBJ2-1

CDR3aa: CASSQDHQDRVRYF
CDR3nt: TGCGCCAGCAGCCAAGACCACCAGGACAGGGTTAGGTATTTT
abundance: -
v_gene: TRBV4-3
d_gene: TRBD1
j_gene: TRBJ2-3

CDR3aa: CASSVGETGRETQYF
CDR3nt: TGTGCCAGCAGCGTAGGGGAGACAGGGAGAGAGACCCAGTACTTC
abundance: once
v_gene: TRBV9
d_gene: TRBD1
j_gene: TRBJ2-5

CDR3aa: CASSPWLAGAPDTQYF
CDR3nt: TGTGCCAGTAGTCCTTGGCTAGCGGGAGCCCCAGATACGCAGTATTTT
abundance: -
v_gene: TRBV19
d_gene: TRBD2
j_gene: TRBJ2-3

CDR3aa: CAWGTGENEQYF
CDR3nt: TGTGCCTGGGGGACAGGGGAGAACGAGCAGTACTTC
abundance: -
v_gene: TRBV30
d_gene: TRBD1
j_gene: TRBJ2-7

CDR3aa: CATSRVSGQYNEQFF
CDR3nt: TGTGCCACCAGCAGAGTAAGCGGCCAGTACAATGAGCAGTTCTTC
abundance: -
v_gene: TRBV15
d_gene: -
j_gene: TRBJ2-1

CDR3aa: CALLTDSYEQYF
CDR3nt: TGTGCCTTGCTGACAGACTCCTACGAGCAGTACTTC
abundance: -
v_gene: TRBV30
d_gene: -
j_gene: TRBJ2-7

CDR3aa: CASSIRGGGRLTEAFF
CDR3nt: TGTGCCAGCTCTATTAGGGGAGGGGGGCGGCTAACTGAAGCTTTCTTT
abundance: -
v_gene: TRBV25-1
d_gene: -
j_gene: TRBJ1-1

CDR3aa: CASSPLAGVPDTQYF
CDR3nt: TGTGCCAGCTCACCACTCGCGGGAGTCCCAGATACGCAGTATTTT
abundance: -
v_gene: TRBV18
d_gene: TRBD2
j_gene: TRBJ2-3

CDR3aa: CASSFSGLAREQYF
CDR3nt: TGTGCCAGCAGCTTTTCCGGACTAGCGAGGGAGCAGTACTTC
abundance: -
v_gene: TRBV7-2
d_gene: TRBD2
j_gene: TRBJ2-7

CDR3aa: CASSCEENRECNEQFF
CDR3nt: TGCGCCAGCAGCTGTGAAGAAAACAGGGAGTGCAATGAGCAGTTCTTC
abundance: -
v_gene: TRBV5-1
d_gene: -
j_gene: TRBJ2-1

CDR3aa: CASSDPGTGGIETQYF
CDR3nt: TGTGCCAGCAGTGACCCCGGGACAGGGGGCATTGAGACCCAGTACTTC
abundance: -
v_gene: TRBV6-1
d_gene: TRBD1
j_gene: TRBJ2-5

CDR3aa: CASSVPGFTDTQYF
CDR3nt: TGTGCCAGCAGCGTCCCGGGGTTCACAGATACGCAGTATTTT
abundance: -
v_gene: TRBV7-9
d_gene: -
j_gene: TRBJ2-3

CDR3aa: CASSYDRGQSYGYTF
CDR3nt: TGTGCCAGCAGTTACGATCGGGGACAGTCCTATGGCTACACCTTC
abundance: -
v_gene: TRBV6-6
d_gene: TRBD1
j_gene: TRBJ1-2

CDR3aa: CARTPGQRNTEAFF
CDR3nt: TGTGCCAGGACACCGGGGCAGAGGAACACTGAAGCTTTCTTT
abundance: -
v_gene: TRBV2
d_gene: -
j_gene: TRBJ1-1

CDR3aa: CASSPGLAGGTGELFF
CDR3nt: TGTGCCAGCAGCCCAGGACTAGCGGGCGGGACCGGGGAGCTGTTTTTT
abundance: -
v_gene: TRBV5-4
d_gene: TRBD2
j_gene: TRBJ2-2

CDR3aa: CASSVAGLAGLNEQFF
CDR3nt: TGTGCCAGCAGCGTAGCTGGACTAGCGGGCTTAAATGAGCAGTTCTTC
abundance: -
v_gene: TRBV9
d_gene: TRBD2
j_gene: TRBJ2-1

CDR3aa: CASSSGALGYYGYTF
CDR3nt: TGTGCCAGCAGTTCCGGGGCGTTAGGGTACTATGGCTACACCTTC
abundance: -
v_gene: TRBV28
d_gene: -
j_gene: TRBJ1-2

CDR3aa: CASSHRYEQYF
CDR3nt: TGTGCCAGCAGTCACAGGTACGAGCAGTACTTC
abundance: -
v_gene: TRBV27
d_gene: -
j_gene: TRBJ2-7

CDR3aa: CASSLGVNSYEQYF
CDR3nt: TGTGCCAGCAGCTTAGGGGTCAACTCCTACGAGCAGTACTTC
abundance: -
v_gene: TRBV11-3
d_gene: -
j_gene: TRBJ2-7

CDR3aa: CASSRDRGNEKLFF
CDR3nt: TGTGCCAGCAGCAGGGACAGGGGTAATGAAAAACTGTTTTTT
abundance: -
v_gene: TRBV27
d_gene: TRBD1
j_gene: TRBJ1-4

CDR3aa: CASSLVLSTDTQYF
CDR3nt: TGTGCCAGCAGCTTGGTGCTTAGCACAGATACGCAGTATTTT
abundance: few
v_gene: TRBV5-5
d_gene: -
j_gene: TRBJ2-3

CDR3aa: CASSLSGTLSYEQYF
CDR3nt: TGTGCCAGCAGCTTATCGGGGACCCTCTCCTACGAGCAGTACTTC
abundance: once
v_gene: TRBV11-3
d_gene: -
j_gene: TRBJ2-7

CDR3aa: CASIPPGFRSQPQHF
CDR3nt: TGTGCCAGCATCCCCCCAGGGTTCAGGAGTCAGCCCCAGCATTTT
abundance: -
v_gene: TRBV28
d_gene: -
j_gene: TRBJ1-5

CDR3aa: CASSPTSGPYNEQFF
CDR3nt: TGTGCCAGCAGTCCTACTAGCGGACCCTACAATGAGCAGTTCTTC
abundance: -
v_gene: TRBV28
d_gene: TRBD2
j_gene: TRBJ2-1

CDR3aa: CARTGEGFTEAFF
CDR3nt: TGTGCCAGAACAGGGGAAGGATTCACTGAAGCTTTCTTT
abundance: once
v_gene: TRBV27
d_gene: TRBD1
j_gene: TRBJ1-1

CDR3aa: CASSVAALGGTEAFF
CDR3nt: TGTGCCAGCAGCGTAGCCGCCCTCGGGGGCACTGAAGCTTTCTTT
abundance: few
v_gene: TRBV9
d_gene: -
j_gene: TRBJ1-1

CDR3aa: CASSQGWWTGELFF
CDR3nt: TGCGCCAGCAGCCAAGGGTGGTGGACCGGGGAGCTGTTTTTT
abundance: -
v_gene: TRBV4-3
d_gene: -
j_gene: TRBJ2-2